This T cell receptor beta chain is from a study of OX40 agonist ivuxolimab in advanced cancers. The data were produced by immunoSEQ multiplex PCR, yet TCRdb's version contains in-frame clones alone and is incomplete. Seen here are fewer than 95,000 clones, about 80% observed once, and the top ten hold around 0.45%. In its sample, this clone was seen once. CDR3 length: 12 residues. The germline V and J ends were trimmed by 7 bases and 7 bases, with 14 bases remaining between them. Germline V CDR1 and CDR2: SGDLS, YYNGEE. The chain has TRBV9 and TRBJ2-5; D remains ambiguous. This clonotype was obtained from an adult with an advanced solid tumor such as melanoma, head and neck, liver or kidney cancer. The sequencing here drew on CD4+ or CD8+ T cells sorted from blood, taken in a trial of the OX40 agonist ivuxolimab. The CDR3 region is CASGPTVGTQYF. The CDR3 region has the DNA TGTGCCAGCGGACCCACGGTAGGGACCCAGTACTTC.